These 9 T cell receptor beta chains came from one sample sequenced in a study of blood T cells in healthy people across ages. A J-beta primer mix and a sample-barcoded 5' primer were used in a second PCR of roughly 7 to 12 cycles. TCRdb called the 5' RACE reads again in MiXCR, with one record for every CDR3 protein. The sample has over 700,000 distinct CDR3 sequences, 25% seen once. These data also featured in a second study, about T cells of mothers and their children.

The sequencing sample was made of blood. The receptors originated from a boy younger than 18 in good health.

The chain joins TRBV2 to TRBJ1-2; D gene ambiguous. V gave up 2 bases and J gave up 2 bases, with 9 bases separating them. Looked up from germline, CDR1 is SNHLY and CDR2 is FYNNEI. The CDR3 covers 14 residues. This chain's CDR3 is CASSESGRNYGYTF. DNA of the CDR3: TGTGCCAGCAGTGAATCCGGCCGGAACTATGGCTACACCTTC. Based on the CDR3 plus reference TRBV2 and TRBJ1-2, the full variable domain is EPEVTQTPSHQVTQMGQEVILRCVPISNHLYFYWYRQILGQKVEFLVSFYNNEISEKSEIFDDQFSVERPDGSNFTLKIRSTKLEDSAMYFCASSESGRNYGYTFGSGTRLTVV.

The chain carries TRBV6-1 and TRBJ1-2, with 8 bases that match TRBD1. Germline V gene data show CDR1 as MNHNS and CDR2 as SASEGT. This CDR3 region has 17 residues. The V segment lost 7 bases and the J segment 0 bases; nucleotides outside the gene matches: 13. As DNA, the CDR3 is TGTGCCAGCATTCCGAGTCAGGGGGCGGATTCTAACTATGGCTACACCTTC. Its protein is CASIPSQGADSNYGYTF.

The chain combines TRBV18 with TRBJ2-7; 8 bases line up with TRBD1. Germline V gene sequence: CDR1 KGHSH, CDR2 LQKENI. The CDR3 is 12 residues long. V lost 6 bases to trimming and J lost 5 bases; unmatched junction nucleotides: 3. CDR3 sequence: CASSKDRDEQYF. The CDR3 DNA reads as TGTGCCAGCTCGAAGGACAGGGACGAGCAGTACTTC. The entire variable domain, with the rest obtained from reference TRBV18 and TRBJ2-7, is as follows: NAGVMQNPRHLVRRRGQEARLRCSPMKGHSHVYWYRQLPEEGLKFMVYLQKENIIDESGMPKERFSAEFPKEGPSILRIQQVVRGDSAAYFCASSKDRDEQYFGPGTRLTVT.

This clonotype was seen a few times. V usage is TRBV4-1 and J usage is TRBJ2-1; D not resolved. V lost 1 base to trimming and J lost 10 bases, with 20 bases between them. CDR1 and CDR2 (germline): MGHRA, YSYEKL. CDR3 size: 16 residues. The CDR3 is CASSQVNLVSHGEQFF. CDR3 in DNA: TGCGCCAGCAGCCAAGTAAACTTAGTTTCCCACGGCGAGCAGTTCTTC.

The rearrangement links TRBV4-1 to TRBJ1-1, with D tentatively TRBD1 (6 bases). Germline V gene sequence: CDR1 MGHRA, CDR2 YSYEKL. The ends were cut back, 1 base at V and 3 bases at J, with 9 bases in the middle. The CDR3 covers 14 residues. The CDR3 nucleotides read TGCGCCAGCAGCCAAGGTCAGGGGTACACTGAAGCTTTCTTT. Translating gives CASSQGQGYTEAFF.

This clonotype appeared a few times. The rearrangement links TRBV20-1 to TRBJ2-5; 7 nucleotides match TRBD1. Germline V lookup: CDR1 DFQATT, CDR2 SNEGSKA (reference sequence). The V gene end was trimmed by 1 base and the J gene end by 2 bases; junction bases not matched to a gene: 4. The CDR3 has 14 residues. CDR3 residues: CSARARDRQETQYF. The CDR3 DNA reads TGCAGTGCTAGAGCCCGGGACAGACAAGAGACCCAGTACTTC.

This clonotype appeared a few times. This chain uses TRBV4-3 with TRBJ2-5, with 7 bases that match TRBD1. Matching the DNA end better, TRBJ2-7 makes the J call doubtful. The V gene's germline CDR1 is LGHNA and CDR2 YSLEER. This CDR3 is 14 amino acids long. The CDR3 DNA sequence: TGCGCCAGCAGCCATAGTACAGGGGTCTACGAGCAGTACTTC. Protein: CASSHSTGVYEQYF.

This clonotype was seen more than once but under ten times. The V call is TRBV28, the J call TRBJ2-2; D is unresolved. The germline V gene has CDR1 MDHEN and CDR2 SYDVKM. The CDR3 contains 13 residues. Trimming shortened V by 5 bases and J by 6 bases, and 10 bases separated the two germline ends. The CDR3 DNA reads TGTGCCAGCAGTCTCCTACTTGCCGGGGAGCTGTTTTTT. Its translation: CASSLLLAGELFF.

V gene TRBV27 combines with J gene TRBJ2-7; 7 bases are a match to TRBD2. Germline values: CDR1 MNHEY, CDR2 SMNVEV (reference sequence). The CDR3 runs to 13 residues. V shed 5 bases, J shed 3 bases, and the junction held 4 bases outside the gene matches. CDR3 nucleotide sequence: TGTGCCAGCAGTGTTTGGGGGGGCTACGAGCAGTACTTC. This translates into CASSVWGGYEQYF.